This record covers a single T cell receptor beta chain. Its antigen is unidentified. This sample is part of a study of cytomegalovirus exposure and HLA in healthy donors. Study conclusions and caveats: TCR beta chain V- and J-gene trimming was linked, in a later analysis, to a missense variant in DCLRE1C. Researchers counted 164 TCR beta chains as cytomegalovirus-associated.

With 60 Vbeta and 13 Jbeta primers, the PCR was carried out. Original methodology: Later reanalysis found around 74 million unique TCR beta chains, 9 million to 12 million of them shared. Assay used: immunoSEQ multiplex PCR; TCRdb lists only in-frame clones, some missing. Clone size and the V and J calls come from that table; the DNA yielded D and trimming. The table includes 110,000 or so clones, roughly 71% detected once. The CDR3 loop spans 17 amino acids. CDR1 and CDR2 from the germline V gene are SGHTA and FQGTGA. The ends were cut back, 5 bases at V and 4 bases at J, with 20 bases in the middle.

The sequencing sample was made of PBMCs. This sequence was found in a man aged 18 to 35 in good health and CMV-seropositive. The J gene is TRBJ2-2, the V gene TRBV7-3; D possibly corresponds to TRBD1 (6 bases). In nucleotides, the CDR3 is TGTGCCAGCAGCCATCAGGGGCACCGCGCGGGCACCGGGGAGCTGTTTTTT. Its translation: CASSHQGHRAGTGELFF.